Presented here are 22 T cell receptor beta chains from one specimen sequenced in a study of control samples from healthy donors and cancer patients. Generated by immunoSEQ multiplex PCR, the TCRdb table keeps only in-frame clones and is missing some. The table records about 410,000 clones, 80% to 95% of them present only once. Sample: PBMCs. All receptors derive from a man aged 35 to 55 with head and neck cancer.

The CDR3 protein is CASSTRENTGELFF. DNA of the CDR3: TGTGCCAGCAGCACCCGGGAGAACACCGGGGAGCTGTTTTTT. V gene TRBV7-9 combines with J gene TRBJ2-2; D is perhaps TRBD2 (5 bases). The CDR3 is 14 residues long. Trimming stripped 5 bases from V and 1 base from J, with 8 bases between. The germline gives CDR1 SEHNR, CDR2 FQNEAQ (reference sequence). Looking up the rest from reference TRBV7-9 and TRBJ2-2 gives the full variable domain: DTGVSQNPRHKITKRGQNVTFRCDPISEHNRLYWYRQTLGQGPEFLTYFQNEAQLEKSRLLSDRFSAERPKGSFSTLEIQRTEQGDSAMYLCASSTRENTGELFFGEGSRLTVL.

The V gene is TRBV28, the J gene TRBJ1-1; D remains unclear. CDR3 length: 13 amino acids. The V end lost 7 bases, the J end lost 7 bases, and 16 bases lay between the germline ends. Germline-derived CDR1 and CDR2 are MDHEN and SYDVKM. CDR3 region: CASTQPKGREAFF. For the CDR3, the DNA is TGTGCCAGCACCCAACCCAAAGGCCGTGAAGCTTTCTTT.

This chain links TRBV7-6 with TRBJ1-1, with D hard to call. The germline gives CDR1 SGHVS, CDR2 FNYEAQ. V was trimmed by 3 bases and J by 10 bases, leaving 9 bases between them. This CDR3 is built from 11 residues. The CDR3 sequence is CASSLGQGAFF. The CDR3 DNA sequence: TGTGCCAGCAGCTTGGGCCAAGGAGCTTTCTTT.

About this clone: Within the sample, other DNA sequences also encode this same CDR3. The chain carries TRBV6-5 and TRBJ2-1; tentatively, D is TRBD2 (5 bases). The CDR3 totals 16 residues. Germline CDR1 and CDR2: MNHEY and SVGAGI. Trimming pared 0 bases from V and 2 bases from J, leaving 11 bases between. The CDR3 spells CASSYSNRGAYNEQFF. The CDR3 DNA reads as TGTGCCAGCAGTTACTCGAACCGGGGAGCCTACAATGAGCAGTTCTTC.

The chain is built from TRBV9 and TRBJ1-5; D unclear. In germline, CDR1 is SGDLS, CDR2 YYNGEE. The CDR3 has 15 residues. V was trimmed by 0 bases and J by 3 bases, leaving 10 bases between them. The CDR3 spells CASSVGLGSNQPQHF. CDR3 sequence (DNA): TGTGCCAGCAGCGTAGGTTTGGGTTCCAATCAGCCCCAGCATTTT.

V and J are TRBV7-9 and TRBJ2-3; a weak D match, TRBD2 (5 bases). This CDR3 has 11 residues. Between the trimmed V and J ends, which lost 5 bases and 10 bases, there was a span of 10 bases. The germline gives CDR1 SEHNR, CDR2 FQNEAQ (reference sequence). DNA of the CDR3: TGTGCCAGCAGCCCCGGACTCGCGCAGTATTTT. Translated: CASSPGLAQYF.

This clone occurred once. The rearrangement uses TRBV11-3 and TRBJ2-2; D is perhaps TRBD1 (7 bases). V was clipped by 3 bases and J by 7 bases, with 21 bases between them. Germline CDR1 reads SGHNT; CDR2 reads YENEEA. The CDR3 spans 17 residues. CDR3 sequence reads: CASSFNPGQGGVGELFF. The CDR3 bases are TGTGCCAGCAGCTTTAATCCGGGCCAGGGGGGCGTCGGGGAGCTGTTTTTT.

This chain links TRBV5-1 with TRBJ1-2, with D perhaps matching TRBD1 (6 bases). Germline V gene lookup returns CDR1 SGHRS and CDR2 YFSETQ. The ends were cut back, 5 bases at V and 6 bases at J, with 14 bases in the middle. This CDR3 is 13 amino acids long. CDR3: CASSAGASDGYTF. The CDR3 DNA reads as TGCGCCAGCAGTGCAGGGGCCTCGGATGGCTACACCTTC.

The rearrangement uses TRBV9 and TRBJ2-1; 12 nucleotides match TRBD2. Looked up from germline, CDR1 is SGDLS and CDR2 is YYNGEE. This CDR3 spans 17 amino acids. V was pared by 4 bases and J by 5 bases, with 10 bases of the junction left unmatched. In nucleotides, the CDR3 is TGTGCCAGCAGCCCTCGGTCTAGCGGGGGGGCCCACAATGAGCAGTTCTTC. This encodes CASSPRSSGGAHNEQFF.

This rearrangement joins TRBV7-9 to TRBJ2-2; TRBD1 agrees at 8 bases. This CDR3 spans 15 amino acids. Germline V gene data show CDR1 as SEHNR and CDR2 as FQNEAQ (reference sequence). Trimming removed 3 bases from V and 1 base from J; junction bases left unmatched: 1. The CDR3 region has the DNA TGTGCCAGCAGCTTGGACAGGGTGAACACCGGGGAGCTGTTTTTT. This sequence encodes CASSLDRVNTGELFF.

The CDR3 loop reads CASTTFSADDYGYTF. The DNA of the CDR3 is TGTGCCAGCACCACCTTTTCGGCAGACGACTATGGCTACACCTTC. The chain has TRBV18 and TRBJ1-2; D remains ambiguous. Germline V gene data show CDR1 as KGHSH and CDR2 as LQKENI. Deletions cut 8 bases from V and 3 bases from J, with 19 bases between. The CDR3 covers 15 residues.

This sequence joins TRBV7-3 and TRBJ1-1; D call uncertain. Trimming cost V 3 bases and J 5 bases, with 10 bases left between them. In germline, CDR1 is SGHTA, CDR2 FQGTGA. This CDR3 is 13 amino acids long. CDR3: CASSFRTETEAFF. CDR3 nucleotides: TGTGCCAGCAGCTTCCGGACGGAAACTGAAGCTTTCTTT.

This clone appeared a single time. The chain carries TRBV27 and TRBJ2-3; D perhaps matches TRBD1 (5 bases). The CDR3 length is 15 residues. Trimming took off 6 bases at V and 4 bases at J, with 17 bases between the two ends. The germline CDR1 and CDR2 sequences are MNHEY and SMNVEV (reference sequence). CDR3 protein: CASRKDSLVADTQYF. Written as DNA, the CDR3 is TGTGCCAGCAGGAAAGACAGTCTGGTCGCAGATACGCAGTATTTT.

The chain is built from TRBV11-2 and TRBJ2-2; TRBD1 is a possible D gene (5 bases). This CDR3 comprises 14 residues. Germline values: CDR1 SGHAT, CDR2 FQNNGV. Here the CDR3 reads CATMARQSTGELFF. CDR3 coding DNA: TGTGCGACCATGGCCAGACAGTCCACCGGGGAGCTGTTTTTT.

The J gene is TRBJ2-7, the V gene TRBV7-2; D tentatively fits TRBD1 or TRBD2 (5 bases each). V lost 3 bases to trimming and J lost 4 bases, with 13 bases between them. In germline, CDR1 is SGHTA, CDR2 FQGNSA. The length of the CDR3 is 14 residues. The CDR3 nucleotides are TGTGCCAGCAGCTTGGGACCGTTGTCTTACGAGCAGTACTTC. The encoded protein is CASSLGPLSYEQYF.

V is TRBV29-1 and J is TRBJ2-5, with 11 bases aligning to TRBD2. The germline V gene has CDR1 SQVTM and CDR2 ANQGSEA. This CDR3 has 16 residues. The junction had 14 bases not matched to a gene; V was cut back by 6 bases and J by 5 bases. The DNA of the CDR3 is TGCAGCGTAGTGCAGGGGACTAGCGGCGACGGGGAGACCCAGTACTTC. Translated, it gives CSVVQGTSGDGETQYF.

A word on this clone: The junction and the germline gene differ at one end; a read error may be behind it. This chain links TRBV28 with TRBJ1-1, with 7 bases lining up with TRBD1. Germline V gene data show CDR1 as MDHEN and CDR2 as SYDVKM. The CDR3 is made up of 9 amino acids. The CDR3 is CASGRGNDF. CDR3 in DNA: TGTGCCAGTGGCAGGGGGAACGACTTT.

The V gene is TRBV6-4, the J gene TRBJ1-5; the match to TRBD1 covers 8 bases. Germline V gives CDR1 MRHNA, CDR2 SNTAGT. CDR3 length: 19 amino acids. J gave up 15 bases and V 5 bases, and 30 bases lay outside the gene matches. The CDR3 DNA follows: TGTGCCAGCAGTCCGGGACAGGAGGCAAAATCCGGGGCATTCAGAAGGGGGCATTTT. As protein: CASSPGQEAKSGAFRRGHF.

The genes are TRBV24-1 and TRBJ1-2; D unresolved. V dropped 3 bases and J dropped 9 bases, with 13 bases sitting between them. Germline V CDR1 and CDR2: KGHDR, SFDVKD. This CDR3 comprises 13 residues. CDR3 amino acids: CATSDPGVPRYTF. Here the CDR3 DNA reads TGTGCCACCAGTGATCCAGGCGTCCCCCGCTACACCTTC.

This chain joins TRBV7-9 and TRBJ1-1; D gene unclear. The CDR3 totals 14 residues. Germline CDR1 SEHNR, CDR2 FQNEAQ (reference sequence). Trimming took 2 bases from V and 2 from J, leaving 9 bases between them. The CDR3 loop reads CASSLRRSNTEAFF. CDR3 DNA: TGTGCCAGCAGCTTACGACGAAGTAACACTGAAGCTTTCTTT.

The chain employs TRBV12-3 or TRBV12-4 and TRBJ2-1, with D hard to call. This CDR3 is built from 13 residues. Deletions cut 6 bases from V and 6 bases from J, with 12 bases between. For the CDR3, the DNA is TGTGCCAGCAGCCTCGGGCTCATCAATGAGCAGTTCTTC. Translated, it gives CASSLGLINEQFF.

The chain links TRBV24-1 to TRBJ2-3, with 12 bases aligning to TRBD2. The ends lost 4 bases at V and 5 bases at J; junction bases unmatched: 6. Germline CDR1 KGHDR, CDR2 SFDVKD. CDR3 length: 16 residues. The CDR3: CATSEDPGLAGDTQYF. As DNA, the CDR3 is TGTGCCACCAGTGAGGACCCGGGACTAGCGGGAGATACGCAGTATTTT.